The 30 T cell receptor beta chains presented below share a single source sample, sequenced in a study of cytomegalovirus exposure and HLA in healthy donors. The study ran its PCR with 60 Vbeta and 13 Jbeta primers. Sequencing used immunoSEQ multiplex PCR; TCRdb keeps in-frame clones, though not all of them. The data show hundreds of thousands of clones, about 80% seen once. The sequenced material came from PBMCs. All receptors derive from a man aged 18-30 years in good health and CMV-seronegative.

The chain couples TRBV2 to TRBJ2-3; 7 nucleotides agree with TRBD1. Trimming removed 6 bases from V and 2 bases from J; junction bases left unmatched: 5. The CDR3 contains 14 residues. CDR1 is SNHLY and CDR2 is FYNNEI in the germline V gene. The CDR3: CASREDRTTDTQYF. The CDR3 nucleotides are TGTGCCAGCAGGGAGGACAGGACCACAGATACGCAGTATTTT.

The sample holds one count of this clone. The gene calls are TRBV19 and TRBJ1-5, with a tentative D call TRBD1 (6 bases). Germline assignment: CDR1 LNHDA and CDR2 SQIVND (reference sequence). The V and J ends lost 0 bases and 11 bases respectively, with 11 bases between them. The CDR3 spans 13 residues. The CDR3 loop is CASSIEQGKAQHF. CDR3 coding DNA: TGTGCCAGTAGTATAGAACAGGGAAAGGCCCAGCATTTT.

CDR3 amino acids: CASSEAGQRYEQYF. DNA for the CDR3: TGTGCCAGCAGTGAAGCTGGACAACGCTACGAGCAGTACTTC. V and J are TRBV2 and TRBJ2-7; D is perhaps TRBD1 (5 bases). This CDR3 has 14 amino acids. Germline V gene data show CDR1 as SNHLY and CDR2 as FYNNEI. Trimming removed 0 bases at V and 3 bases at J, with 9 bases between. Filled out from reference TRBV2 and TRBJ2-7, the complete variable domain reads EPEVTQTPSHQVTQMGQEVILRCVPISNHLYFYWYRQILGQKVEFLVSFYNNEISEKSEIFDDQFSVERPDGSNFTLKIRSTKLEDSAMYFCASSEAGQRYEQYFGPGTRLTVT.

The V gene is TRBV13, the J gene TRBJ2-7; D not certain. V was pared by 9 bases and J by 0 bases, with 9 bases between. Germline lookup yields CDR1 PRHDT and CDR2 FYEKMQ (reference sequence). The CDR3 is made up of 12 amino acids. The chain's CDR3 is CASISPSYEQYF. The CDR3 coding sequence is TGTGCCAGTATTAGTCCCTCCTACGAGCAGTACTTC.

The chain carries TRBV6-5 and TRBJ2-1, with 7 bases identical to TRBD2. J gave up 3 bases and V 6 bases, and 8 bases lay outside the gene matches. CDR3 size: 15 residues. The V gene's germline CDR1 is MNHEY and CDR2 SVGAGI. The CDR3 DNA is TGTGCCAGCAGCCTCATGGCGGGAGACTACAATGAGCAGTTCTTC. Encoded protein: CASSLMAGDYNEQFF.

The V gene is TRBV5-6, the J gene TRBJ1-2, with 7 bases aligning to TRBD1. The trim removed 0 bases at V and 5 bases at J, leaving 13 bases unmatched. The CDR3 has 17 amino acids. Germline CDR1 is SGHDT and CDR2 is YYEEEE. Here the CDR3 reads CASSLANSGTEGYGYTF. In DNA form, the CDR3 reads TGTGCCAGCAGCTTGGCCAATAGCGGGACAGAGGGATATGGCTACACCTTC.

The chain couples TRBV2 to TRBJ2-6; D uncertain. CDR1 and CDR2 (germline): SNHLY, FYNNEI. The CDR3 runs to 14 residues. V lost 8 bases to trimming and J lost 3 bases, with 11 bases between them. CDR3 region: CASCPANGANVLTF. In DNA form, the CDR3 reads TGTGCCAGCTGTCCAGCGAATGGGGCCAACGTCCTGACTTTC.

The chain combines TRBV11-3 with TRBJ2-1; 8 nucleotides agree with TRBD2. This CDR3 comprises 16 residues. Germline V gene data show CDR1 as SGHNT and CDR2 as YENEEA. J was trimmed by 5 bases and V by 2 bases; bases with no gene match: 8. CDR3 region: CASSLRAGGSHNEQFF. CDR3 DNA: TGTGCCAGCAGCTTACGCGCGGGAGGATCCCACAATGAGCAGTTCTTC.

The chain employs TRBV9 and TRBJ2-7; 11 bases are a match to TRBD1. CDR3 size: 14 residues. CDR1 is SGDLS and CDR2 is YYNGEE in the germline V gene. Trimming removed 3 bases from V and 4 bases from J; junction bases left unmatched: 3. The CDR3 is CASSGTGGEYEQYF. CDR3 bases: TGTGCCAGCAGCGGGACAGGGGGCGAGTACGAGCAGTACTTC.

This chain links TRBV2 with TRBJ2-5, with 8 bases that match TRBD1. The germline gives CDR1 SNHLY, CDR2 FYNNEI. V trimming: 5 bases; J trimming: 4 bases; junction bases outside the gene matches: 3. The CDR3 length is 13 residues. CDR3 DNA: TGTGCCAGCAGTCCAGGGGGCCGAGAGACCCAGTACTTC. This sequence encodes CASSPGGRETQYF.

A single count supports this clone. The V and J genes are TRBV28 and TRBJ1-2, with 8 positions matching TRBD1. Germline V lookup: CDR1 MDHEN, CDR2 SYDVKM. The CDR3 has 15 amino acids. The ends lost 6 bases at V and 4 bases at J; junction bases unmatched: 10. DNA of the CDR3: TGTGCCAGCAGGTCCGGACAGGGAGGGGTCTATGGCTACACCTTC. Translation gives CASRSGQGGVYGYTF.

V is TRBV2 and J is TRBJ2-7, with 15 bases lining up with TRBD2. J was trimmed by 5 bases and V by 5 bases; bases with no gene match: 7. Per germline, CDR1 SNHLY and CDR2 FYNNEI. This CDR3 comprises 16 residues. CDR3 coding DNA: TGTGCCAGCAGTTATGGACTAGCGGGAGGGTTCGACGAGCAGTACTTC. Its translation: CASSYGLAGGFDEQYF.

For this clone: Germline is not matched at one junction end, which may reflect a read error. The rearrangement links TRBV7-7 to TRBJ2-5, with 10 bases fitting TRBD2. This CDR3 is 14 amino acids long. Germline V lookup: CDR1 SSHAT, CDR2 FNYEAQ (reference sequence). The CDR3 here is CASSLGTSAETQYF. Written as DNA, the CDR3 is TGTGCTAGCAGCTTAGGGACTAGCGCGGAGACCCAGTACTTC.

V gene TRBV9 combines with J gene TRBJ2-1; 12 nucleotides align to TRBD2. V lost 4 bases and J lost 9; bases outside the gene matches: 11. CDR3 length: 16 residues. Germline V gene lookup returns CDR1 SGDLS and CDR2 YYNGEE. CDR3 protein: CASSPPTSGSPSEQFF. Here the CDR3 DNA reads TGTGCCAGCAGCCCCCCGACTAGCGGGAGTCCCAGTGAGCAGTTCTTC.

The chain uses TRBV28 and TRBJ2-1, with D maybe TRBD1 (6 bases). The CDR3 spans 11 residues. The V and J ends lost 5 bases and 12 bases respectively, with 11 bases between them. Germline CDR1 MDHEN, CDR2 SYDVKM. The CDR3 reads CASSVGAGQFF. The CDR3 DNA is TGTGCCAGCAGTGTGGGGGCGGGGCAGTTCTTC.

The J gene is TRBJ1-3, the V gene TRBV2; D is ambiguous. Trimming removed 3 bases from V and 8 bases from J, with 14 bases in between. The CDR3 has 14 amino acids. Per the germline V gene, CDR1 is SNHLY and CDR2 is FYNNEI. The CDR3 is CASSDSRGPDTIYF. CDR3 coding DNA: TGTGCCAGCAGTGATAGTCGGGGTCCGGACACCATATATTTT.

This clone occurred a few times. V usage is TRBV7-8 and J usage is TRBJ2-1, with 10 bases that match TRBD2. V dropped 2 bases and J dropped 4; count of bases not matched to a gene: 5. The CDR3 is made up of 16 amino acids. Germline loops: CDR1 SGHVS, CDR2 FQNEAQ. The CDR3 loop is CASSLTSGTLYNEQFF. The CDR3, as DNA: TGTGCCAGCAGCTTAACTAGCGGGACCCTGTACAATGAGCAGTTCTTC.

V gene TRBV30 combines with J gene TRBJ2-3, with unresolved D. The CDR3 is made up of 13 amino acids. The germline V gene has CDR1 GTSNPN and CDR2 SVGIG (reference sequence). The V gene lost 5 bases and the J gene lost 0 bases, with 9 bases spanning the gap. In DNA form, the CDR3 reads TGTGCCTGGGACGACGGGAGCACAGATACGCAGTATTTT. As protein: CAWDDGSTDTQYF. Supplemented by reference TRBV30 and TRBJ2-3, the full variable domain reads SQTIHQWPATLVQPVGSPLSLECTVEGTSNPNLYWYRQAAGRGLQLLFYSVGIGQISSEVPQNLSASRPQDRQFILSSKKLLLSDSGFYLCAWDDGSTDTQYFGPGTRLTVL.

V usage is TRBV2 and J usage is TRBJ1-1; D possibly corresponds to TRBD1 (6 bases). V lost 4 bases to trimming and J lost 3 bases, with 12 bases between them. Looked up from germline, CDR1 is SNHLY and CDR2 is FYNNEI. This CDR3 has 14 residues. This CDR3 is CASSGNRVDTEAFF. CDR3 coding DNA: TGTGCCAGCAGTGGTAACAGGGTGGACACTGAAGCTTTCTTT.

The chain recombines TRBV11-2 with TRBJ2-1; 9 bases are a match to TRBD2. The V gene's germline CDR1 is SGHAT and CDR2 FQNNGV. Trimming cost V 5 bases and J 4 bases; bases outside gene matches: 6. CDR3 length: 15 amino acids. This chain's CDR3 is CASSPGTSRYNEQFF. CDR3 in DNA: TGTGCCAGCAGCCCCGGGACTAGCAGATACAATGAGCAGTTCTTC.

This sequence joins TRBV28 and TRBJ1-4; TRBD1 might be the D (6 bases). The germline V gene encodes CDR1 MDHEN and CDR2 SYDVKM. V lost 4 bases and J lost 7, with 16 bases in between. This CDR3 region has 15 residues. In nucleotides, the CDR3 is TGTGCCAGCAGTTCGTTGACAGGCCCACTTGAAAAACTGTTTTTT. Translating gives CASSSLTGPLEKLFF.

The V gene is TRBV9, the J gene TRBJ1-2; 7 nucleotides align to TRBD1. Trimming at V came to 3 bases and at J to 4 bases, leaving 6 bases not matched to a gene. Germline V CDR1 and CDR2: SGDLS, YYNGEE. CDR3 length equals 14 residues. DNA of the CDR3: TGTGCCAGCAGCGACTCGACAGGGACCTATGGCTACACCTTC. This encodes CASSDSTGTYGYTF.

V gene TRBV7-8 combines with J gene TRBJ1-3; no definite D call. The CDR3 has 15 residues. The germline gives CDR1 SGHVS, CDR2 FQNEAQ. With 5 bases removed from V and 0 bases from J, the gap between germline ends came to 11 bases. CDR3 DNA sequence: TGTGCCAGCAGCCCCTATCTTGTCTCTGGAAACACCATATATTTT. Protein product: CASSPYLVSGNTIYF. The whole variable domain, filled in from reference TRBV7-8 and TRBJ1-3, reads GAGVSQSPRYKVAKRGQDVALRCDPISGHVSLFWYQQALGQGPEFLTYFQNEAQLDKSGLPSDRFFAERPEGSVSTLKIQRTQQEDSAVYLCASSPYLVSGNTIYFGEGSWLTVV.

V and J are TRBV5-8 and TRBJ1-2; D is perhaps TRBD1 (6 bases). CDR1 is SGHTS and CDR2 is YDEGEE in the germline V gene. Trimming shortened V by 4 bases and J by 8 bases, and 21 bases separated the two germline ends. This CDR3 comprises 15 residues. The CDR3 sequence is CASSLASGVRSGYTF. DNA of the CDR3: TGTGCCAGCAGCCTCGCTTCAGGGGTGAGGAGCGGCTACACCTTC.

This clone was counted a few times. V gene TRBV7-9 combines with J gene TRBJ2-1; D is unclear. The V end was cut by 2 bases, the J end by 2 bases, with 10 bases between. In germline, CDR1 is SEHNR, CDR2 FQNEAQ (reference sequence). The CDR3 is 15 amino acids. CDR3 DNA sequence: TGTGCCAGCAGCTTATTCGGTTCCACCTACAATGAGCAGTTCTTC. Its protein product is CASSLFGSTYNEQFF. Supplemented by reference TRBV7-9 and TRBJ2-1, the full variable domain reads DTGVSQNPRHKITKRGQNVTFRCDPISEHNRLYWYRQTLGQGPEFLTYFQNEAQLEKSRLLSDRFSAERPKGSFSTLEIQRTEQGDSAMYLCASSLFGSTYNEQFFGPGTRLTVL.

In its sample, this clone was seen a few times. This chain's CDR3 is CASSIFSGRTGETQYF. CDR3 sequence (DNA): TGTGCCAGTAGTATTTTTAGCGGGAGAACAGGAGAGACCCAGTACTTC. V is TRBV19 and J is TRBJ2-5; 9 bases are shared with TRBD2. Trimming cost V 3 bases and J 4 bases; bases outside gene matches: 9. The CDR3 covers 16 residues. Germline V lookup: CDR1 LNHDA, CDR2 SQIVND (reference sequence).

This sequence joins TRBV18 and TRBJ2-6; no clear D gene. Per germline, CDR1 KGHSH and CDR2 LQKENI. Trimming removed 3 bases at V and 1 base at J, with 10 bases between. There are 16 residues in the CDR3. The CDR3 bases are TGTGCCAGCTCACCCGTCGGAGTATCTGGGGCCAACGTCCTGACTTTC. As protein: CASSPVGVSGANVLTF.

The V and J genes are TRBV7-3 and TRBJ2-1, with a tentative D call TRBD2 (6 bases). From germline, CDR1 is SGHTA and CDR2 FQGTGA. Trimming shortened V by 5 bases and J by 6 bases, and 14 bases separated the two germline ends. The CDR3 has 14 amino acids. The CDR3 bases are TGTGCCAGCAGCCACTCCGGGACTTCCAATGAGCAGTTCTTC. Amino acids: CASSHSGTSNEQFF.

J is TRBJ2-3 and V is TRBV7-3; 9 bases match TRBD1. Germline assignment: CDR1 SGHTA and CDR2 FQGTGA. The V segment lost 5 bases and the J segment 0 bases; nucleotides outside the gene matches: 9. There are 17 residues in the CDR3. CDR3: CASSRRDRERSTDTQYF. CDR3 DNA: TGTGCCAGCAGCCGCCGGGACAGGGAGAGGAGCACAGATACGCAGTATTTT.

The chain has TRBV12-2 and TRBJ1-5; the tabulated D call, TRBD1, remains unverified against the DNA. TRBV12-2 has pseudogene status. CDR3 length: 16 residues. The DNA of the CDR3 is TGTGCAAGTCGCTTAGTTGAGGGACAGGGGAGGATTCCCCAGCATTTT. It codes for CASRLVEGQGRIPQHF.